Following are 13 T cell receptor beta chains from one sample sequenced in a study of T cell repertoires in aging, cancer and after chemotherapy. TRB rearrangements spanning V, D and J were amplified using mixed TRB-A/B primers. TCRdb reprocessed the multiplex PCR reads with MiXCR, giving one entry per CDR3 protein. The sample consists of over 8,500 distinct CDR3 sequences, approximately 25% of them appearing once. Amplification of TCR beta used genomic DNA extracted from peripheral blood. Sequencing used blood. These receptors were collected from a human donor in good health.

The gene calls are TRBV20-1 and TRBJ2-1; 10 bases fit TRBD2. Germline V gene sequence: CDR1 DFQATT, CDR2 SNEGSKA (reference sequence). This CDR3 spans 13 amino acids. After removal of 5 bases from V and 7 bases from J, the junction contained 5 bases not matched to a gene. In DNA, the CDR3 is TGCAGTGCTTCTAGCGGGAGTCTTAATGAGCAGTTCTTC. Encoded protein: CSASSGSLNEQFF.

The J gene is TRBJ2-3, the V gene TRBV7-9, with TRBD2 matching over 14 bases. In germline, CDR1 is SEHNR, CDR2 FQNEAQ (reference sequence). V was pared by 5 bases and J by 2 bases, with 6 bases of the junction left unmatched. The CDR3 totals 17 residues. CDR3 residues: CASSPPGLAGVTDTQYF. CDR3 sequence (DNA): TGTGCCAGCAGCCCACCGGGACTAGCGGGAGTCACAGATACGCAGTATTTT.

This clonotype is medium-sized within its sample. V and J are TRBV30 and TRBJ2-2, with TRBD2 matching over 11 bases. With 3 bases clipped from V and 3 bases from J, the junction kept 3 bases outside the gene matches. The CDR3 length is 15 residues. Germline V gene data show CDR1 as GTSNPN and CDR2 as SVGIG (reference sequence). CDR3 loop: CAWSRLAGYTGELFF. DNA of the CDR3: TGTGCCTGGAGCCGACTAGCGGGATACACCGGGGAGCTGTTTTTT.

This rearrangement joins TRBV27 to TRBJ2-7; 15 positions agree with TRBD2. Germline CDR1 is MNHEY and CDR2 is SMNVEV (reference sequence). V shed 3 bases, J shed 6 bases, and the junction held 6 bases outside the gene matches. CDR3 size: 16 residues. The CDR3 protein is CASSLSGLAGGGEQYF. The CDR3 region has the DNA TGTGCCAGCAGTTTGTCGGGACTAGCGGGAGGCGGCGAGCAGTACTTC.

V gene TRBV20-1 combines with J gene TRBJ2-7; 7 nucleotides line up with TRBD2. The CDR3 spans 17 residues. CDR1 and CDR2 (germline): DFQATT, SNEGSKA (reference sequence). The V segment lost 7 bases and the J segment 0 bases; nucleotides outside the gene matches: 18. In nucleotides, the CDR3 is TGCAGTGATGTCTTGGCGGCTAGCGGTACTCGCTCCTACGAGCAGTACTTC. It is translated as CSDVLAASGTRSYEQYF.

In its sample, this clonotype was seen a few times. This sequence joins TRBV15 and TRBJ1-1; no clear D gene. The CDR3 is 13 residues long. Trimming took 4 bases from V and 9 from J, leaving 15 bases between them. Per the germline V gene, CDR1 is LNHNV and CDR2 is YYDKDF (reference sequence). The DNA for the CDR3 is TGTGCCACCAGCAAGAGATCGAATTCTAAAGCTTTCTTT. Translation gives CATSKRSNSKAFF.

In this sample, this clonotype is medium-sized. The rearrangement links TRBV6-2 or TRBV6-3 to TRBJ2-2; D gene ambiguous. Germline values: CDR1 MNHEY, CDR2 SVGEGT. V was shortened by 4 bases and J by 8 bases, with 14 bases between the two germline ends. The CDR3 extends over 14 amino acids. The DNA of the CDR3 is TGTGCCAGCAGTTCCGACTCCGCCGCAGGGGAGCTGTTTTTT. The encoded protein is CASSSDSAAGELFF.

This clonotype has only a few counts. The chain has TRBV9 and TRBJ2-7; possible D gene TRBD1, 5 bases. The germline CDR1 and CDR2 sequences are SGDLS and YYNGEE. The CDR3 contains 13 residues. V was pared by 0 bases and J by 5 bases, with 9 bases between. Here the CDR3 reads CASSVDTGNEQYF. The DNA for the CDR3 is TGTGCCAGCAGCGTAGACACAGGCAACGAGCAGTACTTC.

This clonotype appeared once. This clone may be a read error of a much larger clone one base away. For the CDR3, the DNA is TGTGCCAGTAGTAACGGAGGACAGGGTTACAATGAGCGGTTCTTC. It is translated as CASSNGGQGYNERFF. V is TRBV19 and J is TRBJ2-1, with 8 bases aligning to TRBD1. From germline, CDR1 is LNHDA and CDR2 SQIVND (reference sequence). The CDR3 consists of 15 residues.

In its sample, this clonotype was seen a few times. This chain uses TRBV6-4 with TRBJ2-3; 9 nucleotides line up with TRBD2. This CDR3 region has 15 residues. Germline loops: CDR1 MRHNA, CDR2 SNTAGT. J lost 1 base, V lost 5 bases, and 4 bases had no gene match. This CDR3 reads CASSISSGGTDTQYF. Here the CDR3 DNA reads TGTGCCAGCAGTATCTCTAGCGGGGGCACAGATACGCAGTATTTT.

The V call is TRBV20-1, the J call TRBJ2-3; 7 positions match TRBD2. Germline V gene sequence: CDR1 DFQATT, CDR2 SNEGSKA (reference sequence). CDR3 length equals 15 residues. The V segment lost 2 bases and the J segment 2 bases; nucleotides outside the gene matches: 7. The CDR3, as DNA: TGCAGTGCTAGAAACCCGGGACTACTCACAGATACGCAGTATTTT. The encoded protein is CSARNPGLLTDTQYF.

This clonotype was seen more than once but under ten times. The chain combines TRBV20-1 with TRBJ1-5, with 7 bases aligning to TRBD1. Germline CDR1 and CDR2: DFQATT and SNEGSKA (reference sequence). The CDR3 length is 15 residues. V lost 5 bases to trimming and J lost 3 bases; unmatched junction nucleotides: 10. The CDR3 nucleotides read TGCAGTGCTGCAACAGGGGAATTGATCAATCAGCCCCAGCATTTT. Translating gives CSAATGELINQPQHF.

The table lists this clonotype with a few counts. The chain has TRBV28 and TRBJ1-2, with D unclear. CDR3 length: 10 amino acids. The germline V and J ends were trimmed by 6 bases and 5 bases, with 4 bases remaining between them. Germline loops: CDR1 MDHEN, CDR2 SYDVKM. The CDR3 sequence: CASRGYGYTF. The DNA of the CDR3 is TGTGCCAGCAGGGGGTATGGCTACACCTTC.